The sequence of this T cell receptor beta chain was determined in a study of regulatory T cells in long-lasting Graves disease. According to the study, TCR beta libraries were built with iRepertoire HTBI primers and CDR3-region Arm-PCR. Using its own MiXCR run on the multiplex PCR reads, TCRdb lists one record per CDR3 protein. The table records under 500,000 distinct CDR3 sequences, more than 20% of them present only once. CDR1 and CDR2 from the germline V gene are SGHDN and FVKESK. The CDR3 is 15 amino acids. V gave up 5 bases and J gave up 5 bases; unmatched junction bases: 10. Stated time point: persistent/refractory GD, antithyroid drugs over 5 years with positive TRAb. The TCR library was made from RNA extracted from PBMCs.

This clonotype was obtained from a female donor with Graves disease. This chain links TRBV14 with TRBJ2-7; 9 nucleotides line up with TRBD1. The sample in question was peripheral blood mononuclear cells (PBMCs), obtained when the disease was refractory, from a patient treated with antithyroid drugs. The CDR3 DNA reads TGTGCCAGCAGCTTCCGGGACAGGGTTGGACACGAGCAGTACTTC. Translated, it gives CASSFRDRVGHEQYF.